Included here is one TCR beta chain sequence, with context. Some clones are missing from TCRdb's copy, which holds only in-frame ones; the method was immunoSEQ multiplex PCR. The sample shows about 170,000 clones, approximately 90% of them seen only once. The entry originates in a study of blood T cell repertoires in COVID-19. For the study at large: Nucleic acid was either cDNA or gDNA, and it came from T cells, B-cell-depleted T cells, or PBMCs.

The CDR3 sequence is 14 residues long. The V and J ends lost 2 bases and 4 bases, in that order; junction bases with no gene match: 3. Germline CDR1 reads MNHEY; CDR2 reads SVGAGI. The TCR was taken from a man aged 50 to 60 who had recovered from COVID-19. The sequencing input was peripheral blood. V usage is TRBV6-5 and J usage is TRBJ2-5, with 8 bases fitting TRBD2. The DNA of the CDR3 is TGTGCCAGCAGTTACAACGGGAGGGGAGAGACCCAGTACTTC. Residues: CASSYNGRGETQYF.